This T cell receptor (beta chain) was sequenced during a study of blood T cell repertoires in COVID-19. Across the whole study: PBMCs, B-cell-depleted T cells, or T cells provided the cDNA or gDNA that made up the material.

Profiled with immunoSEQ multiplex PCR; TCRdb holds only in-frame clones, not every one. The sample shows under 45,000 clones, 81% of them seen only once. Germline V lookup: CDR1 SGDLS, CDR2 YYNGEE. Between the trimmed V and J ends, which lost 0 bases and 8 bases, there was a span of 20 bases. The CDR3 contains 16 residues. The clonotype comes from a man in his sixties or seventies with COVID-19, enrolled during active disease. The V and J genes are TRBV9 and TRBJ1-2; D might be TRBD1 (5 bases). The sample comprised peripheral blood. Here the CDR3 reads CASSVGPNNGGLGYTF. The CDR3 nucleotides are TGTGCCAGCAGCGTAGGTCCTAATAACGGGGGTTTAGGCTACACCTTC.